Presented here are 8 T cell receptor beta chains from one specimen sequenced in a study of CD8+ T cells in alopecia areata. Extracted RNA was reverse transcribed into cDNA, the sequencing template. Only in-frame clones appear in the TCRdb table, and some are missing; sequencing was by immunoSEQ multiplex PCR. The table lists 140,000 to 150,000 clones, around 50% of them singletons, with roughly 7.5% in the top ten. Sequencing was performed on CD4+ T cells sorted from blood. The receptor source for this set is a human donor with alopecia areata.

This rearrangement joins TRBV5-4 to TRBJ1-3; 7 nucleotides align to TRBD1. The germline gives CDR1 SGHNT, CDR2 YYREEE (reference sequence). The trim removed 4 bases at V and 0 bases at J, leaving 7 bases unmatched. This CDR3 region has 16 residues. CDR3 loop: CASSPTWDSSGNTIYF. The CDR3 DNA is TGTGCCAGCAGCCCTACTTGGGACAGCTCTGGAAACACCATATATTTT. The full variable domain, rest sourced from reference TRBV5-4 and TRBJ1-3, is ETGVTQSPTHLIKTRGQQVTLRCSSQSGHNTVSWYQQALGQGPQFIFQYYREEENGRGNFPPRFSGLQFPNYSSELNVNALELDDSALYLCASSPTWDSSGNTIYFGEGSWLTVV.

This clone was observed a few times. This sequence joins TRBV23-1 and TRBJ1-5; 8 nucleotides match TRBD1. TRBV23-1 is an ORF; its function is uncertain. The CDR3 runs to 19 residues. V gave up 5 bases and J gave up 2 bases; unmatched junction bases: 17. CDR3 in DNA: TGCGCCAGCAGTTCGGATGGGGATCAGATGGGACAGGGCAATCAGCCCCAGCATTTT. Residues: CASSSDGDQMGQGNQPQHF.

The genes are TRBV7-3 and TRBJ2-3; 9 bases line up with TRBD2. Germline CDR1 reads SGHTA; CDR2 reads FQGTGA. CDR3 length: 14 amino acids. The junction had 5 bases not matched to a gene; V was cut back by 8 bases and J by 2 bases. The CDR3 protein is CASGLAGNTDTQYF. As DNA, the CDR3 is TGTGCCAGCGGTCTAGCGGGAAACACAGATACGCAGTATTTT.

The chain has TRBV18 and TRBJ2-7, with a possible D match to TRBD2 (6 bases). The V end lost 2 bases, the J end lost 2 bases, and 16 bases lay between the germline ends. This CDR3 is 16 amino acids long. Germline-derived CDR1 and CDR2 are KGHSH and LQKENI. The CDR3, as DNA: TGTGCCAGCTCACCAGTGGGGGGAGCAACCACCTACGAGCAGTACTTC. This translates into CASSPVGGATTYEQYF.

Concerning this clone itself: The same CDR3 also results from other DNA sequences found in this sample. The rearrangement uses TRBV18 and TRBJ2-1; weak D call: TRBD1 (6 bases). Trimming stripped 3 bases from V and 7 bases from J, with 7 bases between. The length of the CDR3 is 12 residues. Per the germline V gene, CDR1 is KGHSH and CDR2 is LQKENI. The CDR3 nucleotides read TGTGCCAGCTCACCGCAGGGGAATGAGCAGTTCTTC. Protein product: CASSPQGNEQFF.

This chain joins TRBV5-1 and TRBJ2-1; 10 positions agree with TRBD2. V shed 4 bases and J 3 bases; nucleotides not matched to a gene: 7. This CDR3 has 16 residues. CDR1 and CDR2 from the germline V gene are SGHRS and YFSETQ. The CDR3: CASSLSGRNYYNEQFF. The CDR3 bases are TGCGCCAGCAGCCTTAGCGGGAGGAATTACTACAATGAGCAGTTCTTC.

This clone was observed a few times. This rearrangement joins TRBV11-2 to TRBJ2-5; a weak D match, TRBD2 (6 bases). This CDR3 region has 14 residues. Per the germline V gene, CDR1 is SGHAT and CDR2 is FQNNGV. V was cut by 5 bases and J by 1 base, with 11 bases left in between. The CDR3 is CASSPRGGQETQYF. CDR3 nucleotide sequence: TGTGCCAGCAGCCCGCGGGGCGGCCAAGAGACCCAGTACTTC.

This clone was found a few times. V gene TRBV19 combines with J gene TRBJ2-1; a weak D match, TRBD2 (6 bases). Per the germline V gene, CDR1 is LNHDA and CDR2 is SQIVND (reference sequence). The CDR3 is 16 residues long. V was clipped by 4 bases and J by 3 bases, with 16 bases between them. CDR3 coding DNA: TGTGCCAGTAGTACCCGACTGGTGCGGGACTACAATGAGCAGTTCTTC. Its translation: CASSTRLVRDYNEQFF.